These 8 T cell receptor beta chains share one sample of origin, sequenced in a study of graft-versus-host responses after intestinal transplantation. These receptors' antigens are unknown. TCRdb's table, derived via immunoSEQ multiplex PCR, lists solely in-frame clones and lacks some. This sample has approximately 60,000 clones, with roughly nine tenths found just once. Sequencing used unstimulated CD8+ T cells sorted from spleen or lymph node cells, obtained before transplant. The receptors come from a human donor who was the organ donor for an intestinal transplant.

CDR3 in DNA: TGTGCCAGCAGCTGGGGGCATTCGGACGAGCAGTACTTC. Translation: CASSWGHSDEQYF. The rearrangement uses TRBV5-5 and TRBJ2-7; possible D gene TRBD1, 6 bases. This CDR3 spans 13 amino acids. Germline CDR1 reads SGHKS; CDR2 reads YYEKEE (reference sequence). The ends were cut back, 3 bases at V and 5 bases at J, with 12 bases in the middle.

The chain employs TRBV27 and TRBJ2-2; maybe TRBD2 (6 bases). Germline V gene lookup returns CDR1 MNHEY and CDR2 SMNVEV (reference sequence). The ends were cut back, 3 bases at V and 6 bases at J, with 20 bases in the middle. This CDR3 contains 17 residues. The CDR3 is CASSLGARAGSAGELFF. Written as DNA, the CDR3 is TGTGCCAGCAGTTTGGGAGCACGGGCGGGGTCGGCCGGGGAGCTGTTTTTT.

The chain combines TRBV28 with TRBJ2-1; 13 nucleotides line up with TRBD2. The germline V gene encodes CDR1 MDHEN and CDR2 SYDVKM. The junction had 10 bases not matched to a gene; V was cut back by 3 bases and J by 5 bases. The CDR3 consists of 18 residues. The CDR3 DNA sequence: TGTGCCAGCAGTTTCCGGACTAGCGGGAGTTCAAAGCACAATGAGCAGTTCTTC. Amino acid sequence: CASSFRTSGSSKHNEQFF. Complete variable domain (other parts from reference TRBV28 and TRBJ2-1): DVKVTQSSRYLVKRTGEKVFLECVQDMDHENMFWYRQDPGLGLRLIYFSYDVKMKEKGDIPEGYSVSREKKERFSLILESASTNQTSMYLCASSFRTSGSSKHNEQFFGPGTRLTVL.

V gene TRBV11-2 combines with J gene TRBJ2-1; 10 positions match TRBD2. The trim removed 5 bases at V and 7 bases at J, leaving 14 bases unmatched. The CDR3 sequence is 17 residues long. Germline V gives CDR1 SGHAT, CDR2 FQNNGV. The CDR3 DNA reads TGTGCCAGCAGCAACCCAATAGCGGGAGGACAAAGGAATGAGCAGTTCTTC. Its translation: CASSNPIAGGQRNEQFF.

The chain's CDR3 is CASSADLAGFYEQYF. The CDR3 region has the DNA TGTGCCAGCAGCGCCGATCTAGCGGGTTTCTACGAGCAGTACTTC. This chain connects TRBV5-4 to TRBJ2-7; 8 bases match TRBD2. Germline V gives CDR1 SGHNT, CDR2 YYREEE (reference sequence). The CDR3 spans 15 residues. J lost 3 bases, V lost 4 bases, and 9 bases had no gene match.

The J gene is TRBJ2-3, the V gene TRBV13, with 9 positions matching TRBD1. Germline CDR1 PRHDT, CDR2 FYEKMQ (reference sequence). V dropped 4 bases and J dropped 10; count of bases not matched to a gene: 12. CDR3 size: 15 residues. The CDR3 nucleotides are TGTGCCAGCAGCTCCCGGGACAGGGATCTCCGGGCGCAGTATTTT. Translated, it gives CASSSRDRDLRAQYF.

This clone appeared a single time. The CDR3 is CASSSEKDSQPSGANVLTF. CDR3 DNA sequence: TGTGCCAGCAGCTCCGAAAAAGACAGTCAGCCGTCTGGGGCCAACGTCCTGACTTTC. J is TRBJ2-6 and V is TRBV13; weak D call: TRBD1 (5 bases). Trimming shortened V by 4 bases and J by 1 base, and 20 bases separated the two germline ends. This CDR3 spans 19 amino acids. Germline CDR1 and CDR2: PRHDT and FYEKMQ (reference sequence).

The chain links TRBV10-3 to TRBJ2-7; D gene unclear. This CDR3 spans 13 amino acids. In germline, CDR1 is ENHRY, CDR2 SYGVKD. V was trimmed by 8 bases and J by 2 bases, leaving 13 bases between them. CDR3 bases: TGTGCCATCGGCCCTCGGGTTACCTACGAGCAGTACTTC. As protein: CAIGPRVTYEQYF.